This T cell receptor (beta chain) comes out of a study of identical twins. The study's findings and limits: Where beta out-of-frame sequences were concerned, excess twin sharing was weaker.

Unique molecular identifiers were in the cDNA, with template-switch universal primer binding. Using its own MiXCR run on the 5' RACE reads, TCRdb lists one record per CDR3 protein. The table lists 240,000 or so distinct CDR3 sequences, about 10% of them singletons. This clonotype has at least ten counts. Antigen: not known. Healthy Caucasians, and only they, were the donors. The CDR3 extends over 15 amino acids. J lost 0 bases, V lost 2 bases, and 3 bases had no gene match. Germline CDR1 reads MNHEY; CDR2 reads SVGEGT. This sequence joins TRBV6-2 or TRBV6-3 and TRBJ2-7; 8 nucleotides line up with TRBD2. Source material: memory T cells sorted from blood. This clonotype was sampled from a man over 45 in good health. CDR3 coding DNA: TGTGCCAGCAGTTACGCCGGGACTAGCTCCTACGAGCAGTACTTC. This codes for CASSYAGTSSYEQYF.